Listed below are T cell receptor beta chains from one sample, sequenced in a study of CD8 T cells in Susac syndrome. TCRdb reanalysed the immunoSEQ multiplex PCR reads using MiXCR and keeps one entry per CDR3 protein. The data hold some 450,000 distinct CDR3 sequences, with more than 80% observed a single time. Input material: CD8+ T cells from PBMCs. These receptors came from a human donor with multiple sclerosis. Both conserved end residues are part of each CDR3. D genes are given only for firm matches. Some rows mark clone size as missing; the rest say once, few, many or name a class of expanded clone.

>TRBV7-9|NA|TRBJ2-7|once
TGTGCCAGCAGCTTATACCCCCTCGAGCAGTACTTC
CASSLYPLEQYF
>TRBV7-6|TRBD1|TRBJ2-2|NA
TGTGCCAGCAGCTCCGCCGGGACAGTATCCACCGGGGAGCTGTTTTTT
CASSSAGTVSTGELFF
>TRBV27|NA|TRBJ2-7|few
TGTGCCAGCAGTTTTGGAGTCGAGCAGTACTTC
CASSFGVEQYF
>TRBV25-1|NA|TRBJ1-1|NA
TGTGCCAGCAGTCCGTTGGGAAACACTGAAGCTTTCTTT
CASSPLGNTEAFF
>TRBV29-1|NA|TRBJ1-5|NA
TGCAGCGTTCCTCAGCCCCAGCATTTT
CSVPQPQHF
>TRBV5-6|NA|TRBJ1-4|NA
TGTGCCAGCACCGGGGGCGCGGGTGAAAAACTGTTTTTT
CASTGGAGEKLFF
>TRBV27|NA|TRBJ2-3|NA
TGTGCCAGCCTCCCCATCGGGGGCGGTACAGATACGCAGTATTTT
CASLPIGGGTDTQYF
>TRBV23-1|TRBD2|TRBJ2-7|NA
TGCGCCAGCAGTCAACCCGGGGGGGTGAGCTCCTACGAGCAGTACTTC
CASSQPGGVSSYEQYF
>TRBV5-6|NA|TRBJ1-1|once
TGTGCCAGCAGTACAAAGTATCCCCTTGGGGGGAACACTGAAGCTTTCTTT
CASSTKYPLGGNTEAFF
>TRBV19|NA|TRBJ1-3|NA
TGTGCCAGTAGTCCTAACAGTGAAAACACCATATATTTT
CASSPNSENTIYF
>TRBV27|NA|TRBJ2-3|NA
TGTGCCCTACGGGAGACTAGCACAGATACGCAGTATTTT
CALRETSTDTQYF
>TRBV5-1|TRBD1|TRBJ1-4|NA
TGCGCCAGCAGATGGGACCGGGACAGTGCAACTAATGAAAAACTGTTTTTT
CASRWDRDSATNEKLFF
>TRBV12-3/TRBV12-4|NA|TRBJ1-2|NA
TGTGCCAGCAGTTTTGTAGGGTCCTATGGCTACACCTTC
CASSFVGSYGYTF
>TRBV27|TRBD1|TRBJ2-1|NA
TGTGCCAGCAGTTCGGGACAGGTGGAGCAGTTCTTC
CASSSGQVEQFF
>TRBV4-1|TRBD1|TRBJ1-1|NA
TGCGCCAGCAGCCGTTCCCGACAGGGGCTTGAAGCTTTCTTT
CASSRSRQGLEAFF
>TRBV11-2|NA|TRBJ2-5|NA
TGTGCCAGCAGCTCCTTAGGCCCCTATCGGACCCAAGAGACCCAGTACTTC
CASSSLGPYRTQETQYF